One sample yielded the 18 T cell receptor beta chains listed below, sequenced in a study of metastatic and nonmetastatic thyroid tumors. TCRdb re-called the PCR reads via MiXCR. Among some 14,000 clones listed, just over 25% were seen once. Thyroid surgery took place with no prior treatment in any patient. The material sequenced was tumor tissue. These receptors were obtained from a female donor with papillary thyroid cancer or a benign thyroid nodule (not recorded which). Some clones in this sample may be carry-over from other donors' samples.

In the case of this clone: A much more abundant neighbour one base away suggests this may be a read error. This chain joins TRBV11-2 and TRBJ1-4, with 9 bases fitting TRBD1. After removal of 5 bases from V and 8 bases from J, the junction contained 6 bases not matched to a gene. Per the germline V gene, CDR1 is SGHAT and CDR2 is FQNNGV. The CDR3 has 14 residues. In DNA form, the CDR3 reads TGTGCCAGCAGCCCGGGACAGGGAGGGGAAAAACTGTTTTTT. Translated, it gives CASSPGQGGEKLFF.

The chain carries TRBV7-8 and TRBJ2-1; D might be TRBD2 (5 bases). Germline lookup yields CDR1 SGHVS and CDR2 FQNEAQ. Trimming shortened V by 2 bases and J by 2 bases, and 10 bases separated the two germline ends. The CDR3 runs 15 residues. For the CDR3, the DNA is TGTGCCAGCAGCTTACTTCGGGGAGCCTACAATGAGCAGTTCTTC. Encoded protein: CASSLLRGAYNEQFF. Looking up the rest from reference TRBV7-8 and TRBJ2-1 gives the full variable domain: GAGVSQSPRYKVAKRGQDVALRCDPISGHVSLFWYQQALGQGPEFLTYFQNEAQLDKSGLPSDRFFAERPEGSVSTLKIQRTQQEDSAVYLCASSLLRGAYNEQFFGPGTRLTVL.

This chain joins TRBV15 and TRBJ1-3, with D possibly TRBD1 on 5 matching bases. The CDR3 consists of 16 residues. Trimming took 3 bases from V and 4 from J, leaving 16 bases between them. Per germline, CDR1 LNHNV and CDR2 YYDKDF (reference sequence). CDR3 protein: CATSSFLDSEGNTIYF. The CDR3 nucleotides read TGTGCCACCAGCAGTTTCTTAGACAGTGAAGGAAACACCATATATTTT. Using reference TRBV15 and TRBJ1-3 for the parts outside the CDR3, the full variable domain is DAMVIQNPRYQVTQFGKPVTLSCSQTLNHNVMYWYQQKSSQAPKLLFHYYDKDFNNEADTPDNFQSRRPNTSFCFLDIRSPGLGDTAMYLCATSSFLDSEGNTIYFGEGSWLTVV.

This clone is judged medium-sized. A read error is likely, as this CDR3 ends without the conserved phenylalanine or tryptophan. The DNA is omitted, as the CDR3 cannot be located on it reliably, and the CDR3 follows TCRdb's listing. The rearrangement uses TRBV18 and TRBJ2-7; the D call of TRBD1 is as the table states it, not checked on the DNA. The CDR3 length is 12 residues, termini included. Germline loops: CDR1 KGHSH, CDR2 LQKENI. The CDR3 here is CASSNGMGHAGL.

This clone was recorded a few times. CDR3 nucleotides: TGTGCCAGCAGTTACGGGACAATGTACGAGCAGTACTTC. This gives the protein CASSYGTMYEQYF. The V gene is TRBV6-6, the J gene TRBJ2-7; maybe TRBD1 (6 bases). This CDR3 has 13 amino acids. CDR1 and CDR2 from the germline V gene are MNHNY and SVGAGI (reference sequence). The ends were cut back, 2 bases at V and 4 bases at J, with 9 bases in the middle.

This clone was recorded at least ten times. The J gene is TRBJ2-5, the V gene TRBV5-1; 9 nucleotides line up with TRBD1. CDR3 length: 16 amino acids. V lost 6 bases to trimming and J lost 2 bases; unmatched junction nucleotides: 11. Germline CDR1 reads SGHRS; CDR2 reads YFSETQ. The CDR3 bases are TGCGCCAGCAAAGAGACTCCGGGACAGGGTCAAGAGACCCAGTACTTC. Protein sequence: CASKETPGQGQETQYF.

By sample fraction, this clone is medium-sized (0.01 to 0.1%). The rearrangement links TRBV6-1 to TRBJ2-5; the D gene is possibly TRBD2 (6 bases). There are 13 residues in the CDR3. V was trimmed by 5 bases and J by 5 bases, leaving 12 bases between them. The germline CDR1 and CDR2 sequences are MNHNS and SASEGT. As DNA, the CDR3 is TGTGCCAGCAGTTTGGACTATCGGGAGACCCAGTACTTC. Translation gives CASSLDYRETQYF.

This clone was observed a few times. The V and J genes are TRBV6-1 and TRBJ1-5; TRBD1 is a possible D gene (5 bases). The V end lost 1 base, the J end lost 6 bases, and 7 bases lay between the germline ends. Germline CDR1 reads MNHNS; CDR2 reads SASEGT. The CDR3 covers 13 residues. This CDR3 reads CASSEGGTQPQHF. The DNA for the CDR3 is TGTGCCAGCAGTGAAGGGGGGACTCAGCCCCAGCATTTT.

The V gene is TRBV11-2, the J gene TRBJ2-3; 12 bases line up with TRBD2. The CDR3 covers 16 residues. Germline V gene lookup returns CDR1 SGHAT and CDR2 FQNNGV. Germline trimming cut 5 bases from V and 7 bases from J; bases unmatched to any gene: 10. The CDR3 region has the DNA TGTGCCAGCAGCCTATGGACTAGCGGGAATTCTAATACGCAGTATTTT. Translating gives CASSLWTSGNSNTQYF.

The rearrangement uses TRBV5-1 and TRBJ2-2; the D gene is possibly TRBD2 (6 bases). The CDR3 is made up of 15 amino acids. Germline CDR1 and CDR2: SGHRS and YFSETQ. The V gene lost 0 bases and the J gene lost 4 bases, with 10 bases spanning the gap. The CDR3 DNA is TGCGCCAGCAGCTTGGTAGCGGCCGCCACCGGGGAGCTGTTTTTT. Translation: CASSLVAAATGELFF.

The J gene is TRBJ2-7, the V gene TRBV12-3 or TRBV12-4; D possibly corresponds to TRBD1 (6 bases). The V end lost 5 bases, the J end lost 3 bases, and 11 bases lay between the germline ends. The CDR3 sequence is 13 residues long. The CDR3 DNA follows: TGTGCCAGCAGTCTGGACAGATACTACGAGCAGTACTTC. Amino acids: CASSLDRYYEQYF.

The sample holds a few counts of this clone. The V and J genes are TRBV6-4 and TRBJ2-7, with TRBD1 matching over 10 bases. Germline V gene data show CDR1 as MRHNA and CDR2 as SNTAGT. Germline trimming cut 5 bases from V and 3 bases from J; bases unmatched to any gene: 7. The CDR3 is 15 amino acids. In DNA, the CDR3 is TGTGCCAGCAGTCGTCCCGGGACAGGGGTCTACGAGCAGTACTTC. Translating it yields CASSRPGTGVYEQYF.

This clone was counted ten times or more. V and J are TRBV5-1 and TRBJ2-6; D gene ambiguous. V was trimmed by 0 bases and J by 4 bases, leaving 11 bases between them. Germline V gene sequence: CDR1 SGHRS, CDR2 YFSETQ. This CDR3 is 16 amino acids long. The CDR3 reads CASSLVKGSGANVLTF. The CDR3 nucleotides are TGCGCCAGCAGCTTGGTGAAGGGCTCAGGGGCCAACGTCCTGACTTTC.

Within the sample, this clone is medium-sized. The chain carries TRBV6-1 and TRBJ1-3; no clear D. Trimming removed 2 bases from V and 0 bases from J, with 11 bases in between. CDR3 length equals 16 residues. Germline V gene sequence: CDR1 MNHNS, CDR2 SASEGT. The CDR3 DNA follows: TGTGCCAGCAGTGAATTGAAAGGTACCTCTGGAAACACCATATATTTT. This encodes CASSELKGTSGNTIYF.

As regards this clone: One junction end disagrees with the germline gene, perhaps due to a read error. The rearrangement uses TRBV7-9 and TRBJ2-2, with 7 bases matching TRBD1. CDR1 is SEHNR, CDR2 FQNEAQ, per germline (reference sequence). CDR3 length: 15 amino acids. CDR3 loop: CASRPGTANTGDLFF. CDR3 bases: TGTGCCAGCAGACCCGGGACAGCTAACACCGGGGATCTGTTTTTT.

This clone was counted ten times or more. This chain joins TRBV7-3 and TRBJ2-4; a possible D gene is TRBD1 (5 bases). Germline values: CDR1 SGHTA, CDR2 FQGTGA. The V and J ends lost 3 bases and 5 bases respectively, with 8 bases between them. This CDR3 region has 13 residues. The CDR3 reads CASSLSRENIQYF. The CDR3 DNA is TGTGCCAGCAGCTTGTCCAGGGAAAACATTCAGTACTTC.

This clone was detected ten times or more. The V call is TRBV7-2, the J call TRBJ2-1; the match to TRBD2 covers 7 bases. Trimming took 5 bases from V and 4 from J; bases not matched to a gene: 8. The CDR3 has 15 residues. CDR1 is SGHTA and CDR2 is FQGNSA in the germline V gene. Here the CDR3 reads CASSPTSNPYNEQFF. In DNA, the CDR3 is TGTGCCAGCAGCCCGACTAGCAACCCATACAATGAGCAGTTCTTC.

This clone appeared many times. Since a much larger clone is just one base distant, this may be a read error. Other DNA sequences in this sample translate to the same CDR3. The chain joins TRBV19 to TRBJ2-4; D may match TRBD1 or TRBD2 (5 bases each). The CDR3 is 11 residues long. Germline V CDR1 and CDR2: LNHDA, SQIVND (reference sequence). The DNA for the CDR3 is TGCGCCAGTAGTATGGGGGAGTATCAGTACTTC. Translation gives CASSMGEYQYF.